Shown below are 18 T cell receptor beta chains from a single sample sequenced in a study of blood T cell repertoires in COVID-19. TCRdb's copy holds only in-frame clones and misses some; the assay was immunoSEQ multiplex PCR. The sample contains about 120,000 clones, 85% to 90% of which appear only once. Source material: peripheral blood. The receptors originated from a man older than 75 with acute or convalescent COVID-19.

J is TRBJ1-6 and V is TRBV28; 7 nucleotides align to TRBD1. V was pared by 6 bases and J by 7 bases, with 6 bases of the junction left unmatched. The CDR3 sequence is 14 residues long. Germline V gene lookup returns CDR1 MDHEN and CDR2 SYDVKM. The CDR3 DNA is TGTGCCAGCAGCCCACAGGGGAGGAATTCACCCCTCCACTTT. Translated: CASSPQGRNSPLHF.

V and J are TRBV10-3 and TRBJ2-1; 8 positions agree with TRBD2. Germline V gene sequence: CDR1 ENHRY, CDR2 SYGVKD. J lost 4 bases, V lost 2 bases, and 10 bases had no gene match. The CDR3 is made up of 17 amino acids. CDR3 bases: TGTGCCATCAGTGAGCCACTGAGCGGGAGACGTTACAATGAGCAGTTCTTC. This encodes CAISEPLSGRRYNEQFF.

The J gene is TRBJ2-3, the V gene TRBV9; tentative D call: TRBD1 (6 bases). V shed 0 bases and J shed 2 bases, with 13 bases lying between them. The CDR3 extends over 16 amino acids. CDR1 is SGDLS and CDR2 is YYNGEE in the germline V gene. CDR3 region: CASSVVTGLSTDTQYF. In DNA, the CDR3 is TGTGCCAGCAGCGTAGTAACAGGGCTCTCCACAGATACGCAGTATTTT.

The chain uses TRBV6-5 and TRBJ1-5, with D possibly being TRBD1 (5 bases). Germline V gives CDR1 MNHEY, CDR2 SVGAGI. This CDR3 has 15 amino acids. V was shortened by 6 bases and J by 1 base, with 13 bases between the two germline ends. The CDR3 DNA reads TGTGCCAGCAGACGCAGGGAAAAAAGCAATCAGCCCCAGCATTTT. Protein: CASRRREKSNQPQHF.

V gene TRBV6-1 combines with J gene TRBJ2-1; the match to TRBD2 covers 13 bases. The CDR3 consists of 16 residues. Germline CDR1 and CDR2: MNHNS and SASEGT. The J segment lost 7 bases and the V segment lost 3 bases, leaving 6 bases of the junction unmatched. CDR3 bases: TGTGCCAGCAGTGAGCTTATGGGACTAGCGGGGAATGAGCAGTTCTTC. It encodes CASSELMGLAGNEQFF.

This clone was seen a single time. The chain joins TRBV19 to TRBJ2-3; 11 positions agree with TRBD1. The germline CDR1 and CDR2 sequences are LNHDA and SQIVND (reference sequence). V dropped 11 bases and J dropped 2; count of bases not matched to a gene: 9. CDR3 size: 15 residues. The CDR3 is CASRGQGEATDTQYF. CDR3 nucleotide sequence: TGTGCCTCACGGGGACAGGGGGAGGCCACAGATACGCAGTATTTT.

V gene TRBV10-3 combines with J gene TRBJ1-1; weak D call: TRBD1 (6 bases). The CDR3 length is 16 residues. V was clipped by 0 bases and J by 4 bases, with 15 bases between them. Germline CDR1 ENHRY, CDR2 SYGVKD. CDR3 DNA sequence: TGTGCCATCAGTGAGTCAGGCGGGGGCGGCGGCACTGAAGCTTTCTTT. Residues: CAISESGGGGGTEAFF.

The V gene is TRBV3-1 (or the pseudogene TRBV3-2), the J gene TRBJ1-1; D is ambiguous. Germline V CDR1 and CDR2: LGHDT, YNNKEL (reference sequence). This CDR3 region has 15 residues. V lost 6 bases and J 7 bases, leaving 21 bases between the germline ends. The CDR3 region has the DNA TGTGCCAGCAGACGTTCGGGTGTTACGACCTATGAAGCTTTCTTT. As protein: CASRRSGVTTYEAFF.

This chain connects TRBV7-9 to TRBJ1-1; possibly TRBD1 for D (6 bases). There are 13 residues in the CDR3. V was shortened by 4 bases and J by 5 bases, with 11 bases between the two germline ends. Germline CDR1 SEHNR, CDR2 FQNEAQ (reference sequence). The CDR3 sequence: CASSSQGFTEAFF. The CDR3 nucleotides are TGTGCCAGCAGCTCACAGGGATTTACTGAAGCTTTCTTT.

The chain carries TRBV19 and TRBJ1-2, with TRBD1 matching 8 bases. The germline CDR1 and CDR2 sequences are LNHDA and SQIVND (reference sequence). There are 14 residues in the CDR3. Unmatched junction bases numbered 8, after V lost 4 bases and J lost 7 bases. The CDR3 nucleotides read TGTGCCAGTAGTAGGGGACAGGACTCCCGTGGCTACACCTTC. Translation gives CASSRGQDSRGYTF.

The chain uses TRBV28 and TRBJ1-1, with 8 bases matching TRBD1. CDR3 length equals 14 residues. J lost 5 bases, V lost 7 bases, and 9 bases had no gene match. Germline CDR1 is MDHEN and CDR2 is SYDVKM. As DNA, the CDR3 is TGTGCCAGCATCCTGGCGGACAGGGCGACTGAAGCTTTCTTT. Amino acids: CASILADRATEAFF.

V and J are TRBV7-9 and TRBJ1-5, with 10 bases identical to TRBD1. Per germline, CDR1 SEHNR and CDR2 FQNEAQ (reference sequence). V gave up 5 bases and J gave up 6 bases; unmatched junction bases: 7. There are 15 residues in the CDR3. The CDR3 is CASSPGTGAIQPQHF. The CDR3 DNA follows: TGTGCCAGCAGCCCCGGGACAGGGGCCATTCAGCCCCAGCATTTT.

This chain connects TRBV7-2 to TRBJ2-7, with 7 bases identical to TRBD2. The CDR3 is 15 amino acids. The J segment lost 3 bases and the V segment lost 6 bases, leaving 11 bases of the junction unmatched. CDR1 is SGHTA, CDR2 FQGNSA, per germline. DNA of the CDR3: TGTGCCAGCAGGCAAGCCCGCGGGGGAATCTACGAGCAGTACTTC. It codes for CASRQARGGIYEQYF.

The chain uses TRBV18 and TRBJ2-7, with TRBD1 matching over 8 bases. The CDR3 loop spans 15 amino acids. In germline, CDR1 is KGHSH, CDR2 LQKENI. V lost 0 bases and J lost 4; bases outside the gene matches: 5. The CDR3 DNA is TGTGCCAGCTCACCACCGACAGGGGTGAGATACGAGCAGTACTTC. This sequence encodes CASSPPTGVRYEQYF.

The chain carries TRBV4-3 and TRBJ2-7, with a weak D call TRBD2 (5 bases). CDR1 is LGHNA and CDR2 is YSLEER in the germline V gene. The CDR3 consists of 16 residues. Deletions cut 0 bases from V and 0 bases from J, with 12 bases between. CDR3: CASSQDLAQSSYEQYF. CDR3 in DNA: TGCGCCAGCAGCCAAGATCTAGCCCAGAGCTCCTACGAGCAGTACTTC.

The rearrangement links TRBV27 to TRBJ2-1; D is unclear. The ends were cut back, 2 bases at V and 2 bases at J, with 7 bases in the middle. This CDR3 spans 14 amino acids. Germline V gene sequence: CDR1 MNHEY, CDR2 SMNVEV (reference sequence). CDR3 sequence (DNA): TGTGCCAGCAGTTTAATCGCAGCCTACAATGAGCAGTTCTTC. Translation: CASSLIAAYNEQFF.

This clone is a singleton in its sample. The chain combines TRBV19 with TRBJ2-1; D is possibly TRBD1 (6 bases). Looked up from germline, CDR1 is LNHDA and CDR2 is SQIVND (reference sequence). The CDR3 consists of 15 residues. Trimming removed 6 bases from V and 1 base from J, with 13 bases in between. This CDR3 reads CASRPGTRSYNEQFF. Here the CDR3 DNA reads TGTGCCAGTAGGCCCGGGACAAGATCCTACAATGAGCAGTTCTTC.

The gene calls are TRBV6-5 and TRBJ1-2; no definite D call. The V gene lost 2 bases and the J gene lost 4 bases, with 5 bases spanning the gap. The length of the CDR3 is 12 residues. From germline, CDR1 is MNHEY and CDR2 SVGAGI. In DNA form, the CDR3 reads TGTGCCAGCAGTTACGCAGGCTATGGCTACACCTTC. Residues: CASSYAGYGYTF.